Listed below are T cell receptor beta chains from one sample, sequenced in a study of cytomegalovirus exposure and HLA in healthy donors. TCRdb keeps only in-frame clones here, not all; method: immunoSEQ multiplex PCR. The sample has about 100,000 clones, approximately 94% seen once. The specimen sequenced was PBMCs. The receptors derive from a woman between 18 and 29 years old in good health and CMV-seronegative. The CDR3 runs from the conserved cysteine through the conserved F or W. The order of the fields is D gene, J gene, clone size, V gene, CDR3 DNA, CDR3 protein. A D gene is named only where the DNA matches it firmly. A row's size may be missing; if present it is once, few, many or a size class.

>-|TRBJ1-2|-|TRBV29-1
TGCAGCGTTGACCCGGTTAACTATGGCTACACCTTC
CSVDPVNYGYTF
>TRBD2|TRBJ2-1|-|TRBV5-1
TGCGCCAGCAGCGGGACTAGAGGTGAGCAGTTCTTC
CASSGTRGEQFF
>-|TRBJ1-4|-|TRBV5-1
TGCGCCAGCAGCCCTGACAGATCCAATGAAAAACTGTTTTTT
CASSPDRSNEKLFF
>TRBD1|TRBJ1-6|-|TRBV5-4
TGTGCCAGCAGCATCGACAGGGTAAAAGGAAATAATTCACCCCTCCACTTT
CASSIDRVKGNNSPLHF
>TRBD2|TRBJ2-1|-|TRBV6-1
TGTGCCAGCAGTGGTAGGACTAGCGGGATCGATGAGCAGTTCTTC
CASSGRTSGIDEQFF
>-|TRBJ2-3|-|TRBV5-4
TGTGCCAGCAGCTTTGACTTATCCACAGATACGCAGTATTTT
CASSFDLSTDTQYF
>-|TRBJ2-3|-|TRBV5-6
TGTGCCAGCAGCTTCGGCACAGATACGCAGTATTTT
CASSFGTDTQYF
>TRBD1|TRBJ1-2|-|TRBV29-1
TGCAGCGTCGGACAGGGGGCTGGCTACACCTTC
CSVGQGAGYTF
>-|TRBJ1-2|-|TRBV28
TGTGCCAGCACCGTTTTCGGGGATAACTATGGCTACACCTTC
CASTVFGDNYGYTF
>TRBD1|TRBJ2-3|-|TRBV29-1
TGCAGCGCTCCAGGGGGCCCGCCTAGCACAGATACGCAGTATTTT
CSAPGGPPSTDTQYF
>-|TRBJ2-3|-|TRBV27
TGTGCCAGCAGTCTCGCGGGCGGCCGATGGGATACGCAGTATTTT
CASSLAGGRWDTQYF
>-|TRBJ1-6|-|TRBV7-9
TGTGCCAGCAGTCAGATGGACGGTCTAGCCTCACCCCTCCACTTT
CASSQMDGLASPLHF
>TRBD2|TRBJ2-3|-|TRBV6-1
TGTGCCAGCAGTGTCACTAGCGGGGTGAGCACAGATACGCAGTATTTT
CASSVTSGVSTDTQYF
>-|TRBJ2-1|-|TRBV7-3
TGTGCCAGCAGCTTGTCCCCGCCCGTTTCGAGCTACAATGAGCAGTTCTTC
CASSLSPPVSSYNEQFF
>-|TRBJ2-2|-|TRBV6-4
TGTGCCAGCAGTGAAGCCCCTACAGGGCCCGGGGAGCTGTTTTTT
CASSEAPTGPGELFF
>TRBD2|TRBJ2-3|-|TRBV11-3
TGTGCCAGCAGCCGGGGGGGGACAGATACGCAGTATTTT
CASSRGGTDTQYF
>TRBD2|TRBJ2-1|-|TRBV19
TGTGCCAGTAGTAGTCTCGCGGGAGCCTACAATGAGCAGTTCTTC
CASSSLAGAYNEQFF
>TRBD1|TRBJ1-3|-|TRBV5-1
TGCGCCAGCAGCTTGGCGACAGGGGATGTTGGAAACACCATATATTTT
CASSLATGDVGNTIYF
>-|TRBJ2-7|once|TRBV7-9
TGTGCCAGCAGCTTAGAGCAGGGGACCTACGAGCAGTACTTC
CASSLEQGTYEQYF
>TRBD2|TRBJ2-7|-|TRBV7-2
TGTGCCAGCAGCTTAGAACTAGCGGCAGGCACCTACGAGCAGTACTTC
CASSLELAAGTYEQYF